A few counts support the clone carrying this T cell receptor (beta chain). Its antigen is as yet unknown. The sample comes from a study of post-analysis software for immune sequencing data. General study results and limits: Controls significantly exceeded multiple sclerosis patients in normalized Chao1 diversity. With TRBV5-6, TRBV5-1 and TRBV20-1 included, about five TRBV segments were more frequent in patients than in controls.

The authors incorporated unique molecular identifiers into the TCR beta cDNA libraries. Input amounts of about 0.85 to 10 million T cells were used. These gave about 500,000 cDNA molecules, so each molecule approximated one T cell. One entry per CDR3 protein results from TCRdb running MiXCR on the PCR reads. The table has roughly 620,000 distinct CDR3 sequences, around 47% seen once. The V gene's germline CDR1 is SGHRS and CDR2 YFSETQ. V shed 4 bases and J shed 2 bases, with 12 bases lying between them. This CDR3 region has 14 residues. The sequence derives from a girl under 18 with multiple sclerosis. The material sequenced was blood. J is TRBJ1-2 and V is TRBV5-1; D perhaps matches TRBD1 (5 bases). The CDR3 spells CASSDGTANYGYTF. The CDR3, as DNA: TGCGCCAGCAGCGACGGGACGGCAAACTATGGCTACACCTTC. The whole variable domain, remainder taken from reference TRBV5-1 and TRBJ1-2, is KAGVTQTPRYLIKTRGQQVTLSCSPISGHRSVSWYQQTPGQGLQFLFEYFSETQRNKGNFPGRFSGRQFSNSRSEMNVSTLELGDSALYLCASSDGTANYGYTFGSGTRLTVV.